This T cell receptor (beta chain) was retrieved from a study of regulatory T cells in long-lasting Graves disease. The TCR beta library used iRepertoire HTBI primers with Arm-PCR amplification of CDR3. In the source study's methods: Samples collectively showed some 60 TRBV and 14 TRBJ segments. TCRdb re-derived calls from the multiplex PCR reads in MiXCR, one entry per CDR3 protein. In this record, the V and J calls reflect TCRdb's handling and not the investigators' own analysis. The repertoire holds 450,000 to 600,000 distinct CDR3 sequences, with under 20% as singletons. Ten or more counts support this clonotype. Described time point: newly diagnosed GD, antithyroid drugs for less than 3 months. The TCR library was made from RNA extracted from PBMCs. Trimming cost V 3 bases and J 1 base, with 18 bases left between them. The CDR3 has 17 residues. CDR1 is MNHNS, CDR2 SASEGT, per germline. The same specimen was also included in a second study, on T cells in Graves' hyperthyroidism and ophthalmopathy. That publication notes: Researchers found most expanded thyroid clonotypes above 0.001 in blood as well.

The clonotype comes from a man between 40 and 49 years old with Graves disease. The material was peripheral blood mononuclear cells (PBMCs), obtained at new diagnosis, from a patient treated with antithyroid drugs. V is TRBV6-1 and J is TRBJ1-1, with TRBD1 as a possible D gene (6 bases). The CDR3 loop is CASSEPGHPTKNTEAFF. The CDR3 DNA sequence: TGTGCCAGCAGTGAGCCGGGACACCCGACTAAGAACACTGAAGCTTTCTTT.